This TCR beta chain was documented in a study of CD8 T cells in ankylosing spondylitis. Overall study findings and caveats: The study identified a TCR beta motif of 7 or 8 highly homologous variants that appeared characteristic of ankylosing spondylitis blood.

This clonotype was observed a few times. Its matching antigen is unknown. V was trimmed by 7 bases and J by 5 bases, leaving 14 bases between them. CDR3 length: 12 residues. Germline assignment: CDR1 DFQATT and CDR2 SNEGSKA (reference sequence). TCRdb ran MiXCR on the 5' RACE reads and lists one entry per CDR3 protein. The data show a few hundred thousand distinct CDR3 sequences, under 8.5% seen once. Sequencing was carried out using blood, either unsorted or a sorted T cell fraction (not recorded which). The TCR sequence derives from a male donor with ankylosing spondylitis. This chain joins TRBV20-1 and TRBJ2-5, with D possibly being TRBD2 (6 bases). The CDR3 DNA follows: TGCAGTGTCGGGAGTTCATGGGAGACCCAGTACTTC. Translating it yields CSVGSSWETQYF.